This TCR beta chain was retrieved from a study of T cell responses to AZD1222 COVID-19 vaccine. Findings of the study overall: Mostly white British, mostly female donors; authors suggested clonal diversity may be underestimated. Without day 14 samples, only post-peak T cell repertoires were studied. Vaccine-associated CD4 TCRs spanned spike, dominant at 160-218 and 743-854. Reportedly, nearly half of unique spike TCRs recognized epitopes outside B.1.351/B.1.1.7 mutations.

On this clone itself: Its matching antigen is unknown.

The CDR3 is 13 residues long. The V and J ends lost 7 bases and 1 base, in that order; junction bases with no gene match: 3. CDR1 is ENHRY and CDR2 is SYGVKD in the germline V gene. TCRdb's copy holds only in-frame clones and misses some; the assay was immunoSEQ multiplex PCR. The table includes roughly 120,000 clones, about 88% detected once. The source is an adult in good health. Sequencing was performed on peripheral blood, taken on day 0 of AZD1222 vaccination. This sequence joins TRBV10-3 and TRBJ1-1; 7 nucleotides line up with TRBD1. CDR3 protein: CAITGQKNTEAFF. Here the CDR3 DNA reads TGTGCCATCACGGGACAGAAGAACACTGAAGCTTTCTTT.